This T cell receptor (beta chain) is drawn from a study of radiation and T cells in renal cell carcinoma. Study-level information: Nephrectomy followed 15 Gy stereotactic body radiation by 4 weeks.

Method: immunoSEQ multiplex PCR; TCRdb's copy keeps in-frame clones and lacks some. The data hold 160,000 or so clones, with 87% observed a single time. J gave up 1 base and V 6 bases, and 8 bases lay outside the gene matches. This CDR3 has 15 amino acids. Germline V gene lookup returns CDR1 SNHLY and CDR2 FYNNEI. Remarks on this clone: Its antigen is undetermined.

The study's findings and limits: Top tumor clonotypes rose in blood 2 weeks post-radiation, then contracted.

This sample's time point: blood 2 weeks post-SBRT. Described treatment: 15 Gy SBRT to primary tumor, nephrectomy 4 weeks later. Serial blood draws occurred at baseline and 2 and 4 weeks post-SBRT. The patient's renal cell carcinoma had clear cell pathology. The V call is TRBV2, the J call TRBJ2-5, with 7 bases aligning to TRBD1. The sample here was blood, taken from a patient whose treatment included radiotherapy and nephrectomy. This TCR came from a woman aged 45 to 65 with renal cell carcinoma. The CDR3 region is CASSAGTAFQETQYF. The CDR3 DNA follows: TGTGCCAGCAGCGCCGGGACAGCCTTCCAAGAGACCCAGTACTTC.